Shown below are 7 T cell receptor beta chains from a single sample sequenced in a study of T cell repertoires in cytomegalovirus infection. No antigen has been assigned to these receptors. Each CDR3 protein is one row after TCRdb ran MiXCR on the reads. The sample lists roughly 730,000 distinct CDR3 sequences; roughly a third were seen once. The specimen was cultured PBMCs, collected from culture after CMV antigen stimulation. The receptors come from a human donor in good health (CMV status not recorded). Some clones in this sample may be carry-over from other donors' samples.

The chain recombines TRBV7-9 with TRBJ2-5; no clear D gene. V lost 4 bases, J lost 5 bases, and 8 bases lay in between. The CDR3 loop spans 12 amino acids. CDR1 SEHNR and CDR2 FQNEAQ come from the germline V gene (reference sequence). The CDR3, as DNA: TGTGCCAGCAGCTCGCAGGTGGAGACCCAGTACTTC. It codes for CASSSQVETQYF.

The chain recombines TRBV6-5 with TRBJ2-5, with unresolved D. The CDR3 sequence is 12 residues long. Looked up from germline, CDR1 is MNHEY and CDR2 is SVGAGI. Trimming cost V 2 bases and J 3 bases, with 4 bases left between them. DNA of the CDR3: TGTGCCAGCAGTTACGGTGAAGAGACCCAGTACTTC. Protein: CASSYGEETQYF.

This clonotype has only a few counts. The chain uses TRBV28 and TRBJ1-1; D is undetermined. Germline-derived CDR1 and CDR2 are MDHEN and SYDVKM. The CDR3 spans 14 residues. V lost 3 bases and J 4 bases, leaving 12 bases between the germline ends. The CDR3 reads CASSLNPPTTEAFF. In DNA, the CDR3 is TGTGCCAGCAGTTTGAATCCTCCGACCACTGAAGCTTTCTTT.

The genes are TRBV28 and TRBJ1-5, with TRBD1 as a possible D gene (5 bases). Germline lookup yields CDR1 MDHEN and CDR2 SYDVKM. The CDR3 length is 12 residues. V was cut by 7 bases and J by 6 bases, with 10 bases left in between. This CDR3 is CASTEGLQPQHF. DNA for the CDR3: TGTGCCAGCACTGAGGGGCTTCAGCCCCAGCATTTT.

This clonotype was seen a few times. V gene TRBV7-2 combines with J gene TRBJ2-3; possibly TRBD2 for D (6 bases). V lost 3 bases and J 2 bases, leaving 15 bases between the germline ends. Germline V gene data show CDR1 as SGHTA and CDR2 as FQGNSA. CDR3 size: 16 residues. The CDR3, as DNA: TGTGCCAGCAGCTTCGGGGCTAGCGCTTTCACAGATACGCAGTATTTT. Translated: CASSFGASAFTDTQYF. Full variable domain (remainder filled in from reference TRBV7-2 and TRBJ2-3): GAGVSQSPSNKVTEKGKDVELRCDPISGHTALYWYRQSLGQGLEFLIYFQGNSAPDKSGLPSDRFSAERTGGSVSTLTIQRTQQEDSAVYLCASSFGASAFTDTQYFGPGTRLTVL.

To note about this clonotype: Possible read error: a much larger clone is one base away. The chain couples TRBV7-8 to TRBJ1-3; D is possibly TRBD1 (5 bases). The CDR3 totals 16 residues. Germline V CDR1 and CDR2: SGHVS, FQNEAQ. The CDR3 bases are TGTGCCAGCAGCTTAGGCTGGGGCTCTACTGGAAACCCCATATATTTT. Its protein product is CASSLGWGSTGNPIYF.

This clonotype was recorded many times. This chain connects TRBV7-2 to TRBJ2-3, with 12 bases lining up with TRBD2. There are 17 residues in the CDR3. After removal of 4 bases from V and 0 bases from J, the junction contained 5 bases not matched to a gene. Germline V CDR1 and CDR2: SGHTA, FQGNSA. The DNA of the CDR3 is TGTGCCAGCAGCTACCGGACTAGCGGGACTAGCACAGATACGCAGTATTTT. It codes for CASSYRTSGTSTDTQYF.